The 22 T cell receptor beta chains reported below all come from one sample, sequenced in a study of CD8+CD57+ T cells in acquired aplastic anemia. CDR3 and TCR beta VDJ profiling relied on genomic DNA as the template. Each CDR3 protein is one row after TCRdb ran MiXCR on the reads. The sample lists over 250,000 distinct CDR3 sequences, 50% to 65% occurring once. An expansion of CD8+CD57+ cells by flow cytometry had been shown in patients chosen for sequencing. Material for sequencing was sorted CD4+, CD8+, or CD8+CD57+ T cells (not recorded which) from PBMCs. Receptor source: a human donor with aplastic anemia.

CDR3 loop: CSVAGLRTYEQYF. CDR3 sequence (DNA): TGCAGTGTAGCGGGACTACGGACATACGAGCAGTACTTC. The chain is built from TRBV20-1 and TRBJ2-7; 8 bases are shared with TRBD2. Germline V gene sequence: CDR1 DFQATT, CDR2 SNEGSKA (reference sequence). This CDR3 region has 13 residues. The trim removed 7 bases at V and 4 bases at J, leaving 9 bases unmatched.

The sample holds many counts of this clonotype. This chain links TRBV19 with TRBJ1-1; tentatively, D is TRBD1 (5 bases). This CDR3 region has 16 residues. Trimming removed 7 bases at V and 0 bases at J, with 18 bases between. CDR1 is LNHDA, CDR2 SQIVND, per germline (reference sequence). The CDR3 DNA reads TGTGCCAGTATGGCACTGGTCGGGACCATGAACACTGAAGCTTTCTTT. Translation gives CASMALVGTMNTEAFF.

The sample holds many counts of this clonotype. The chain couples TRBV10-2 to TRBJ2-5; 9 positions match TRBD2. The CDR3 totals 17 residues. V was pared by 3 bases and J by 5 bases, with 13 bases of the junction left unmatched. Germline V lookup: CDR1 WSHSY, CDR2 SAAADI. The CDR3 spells CASSDFWASGMGETQYF. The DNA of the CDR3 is TGCGCCAGCAGTGACTTCTGGGCTAGCGGGATGGGTGAGACCCAGTACTTC.

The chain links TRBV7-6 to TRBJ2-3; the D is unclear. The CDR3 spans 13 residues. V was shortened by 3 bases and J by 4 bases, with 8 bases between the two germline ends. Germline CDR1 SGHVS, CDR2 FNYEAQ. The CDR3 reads CASSFLPSDTQYF. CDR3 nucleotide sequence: TGTGCCAGCAGCTTCCTGCCATCAGATACGCAGTATTTT.

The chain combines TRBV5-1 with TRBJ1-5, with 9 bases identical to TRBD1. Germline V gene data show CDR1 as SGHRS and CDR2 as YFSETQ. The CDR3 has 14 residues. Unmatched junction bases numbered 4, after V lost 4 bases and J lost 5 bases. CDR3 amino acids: CASSQWTGDQPQHF. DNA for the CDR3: TGCGCCAGCAGCCAATGGACAGGGGATCAGCCCCAGCATTTT.

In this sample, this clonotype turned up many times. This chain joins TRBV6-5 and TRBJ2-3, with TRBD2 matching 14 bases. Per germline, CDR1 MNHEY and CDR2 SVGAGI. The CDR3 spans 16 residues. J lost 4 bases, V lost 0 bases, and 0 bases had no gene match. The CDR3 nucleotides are TGTGCCAGCAGTTACTCGGGACTAGCGGGAGCAGATACGCAGTATTTT. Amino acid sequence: CASSYSGLAGADTQYF.

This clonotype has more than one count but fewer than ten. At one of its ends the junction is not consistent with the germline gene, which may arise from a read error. DNA of the CDR3: TGCAGTGCCAGAGGGGAATTCAATCAGCCCCAGCATTTT. Its protein product is CSARGEFNQPQHF. The chain is built from TRBV20-1 and TRBJ1-5; D is perhaps TRBD1 (5 bases). Germline CDR1 reads DFQATT; CDR2 reads SNEGSKA (reference sequence). The CDR3 is 13 amino acids.

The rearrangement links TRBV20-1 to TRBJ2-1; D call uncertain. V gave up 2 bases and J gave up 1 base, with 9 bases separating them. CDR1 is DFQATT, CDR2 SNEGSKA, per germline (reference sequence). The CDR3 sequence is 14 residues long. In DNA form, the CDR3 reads TGCAGTGCTAGACCCCGAGCGTCCTACAATGAGCAGTTCTTC. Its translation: CSARPRASYNEQFF.

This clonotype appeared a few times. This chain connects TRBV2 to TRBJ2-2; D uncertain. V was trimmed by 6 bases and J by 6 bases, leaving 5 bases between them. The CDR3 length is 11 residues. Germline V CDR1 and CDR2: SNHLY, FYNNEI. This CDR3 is CASRTAGELFF. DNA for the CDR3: TGTGCCAGCAGGACTGCCGGGGAGCTGTTTTTT.

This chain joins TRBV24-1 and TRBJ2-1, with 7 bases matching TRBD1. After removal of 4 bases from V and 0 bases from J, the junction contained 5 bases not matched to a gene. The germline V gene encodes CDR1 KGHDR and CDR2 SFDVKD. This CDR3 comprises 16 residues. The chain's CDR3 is CATSDRDRGSYNEQFF. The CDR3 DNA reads TGTGCCACCAGTGACCGGGACAGAGGCTCCTACAATGAGCAGTTCTTC.

CDR3: CASSLDPGGKTQYF. The DNA of the CDR3 is TGTGCCAGCAGCTTAGACCCGGGCGGGAAGACCCAGTACTTC. The genes are TRBV7-8 and TRBJ2-5, with TRBD2 as a possible D gene (6 bases). This CDR3 spans 14 amino acids. The V and J ends lost 1 base and 6 bases respectively, with 12 bases between them. CDR1 is SGHVS, CDR2 FQNEAQ, per germline.

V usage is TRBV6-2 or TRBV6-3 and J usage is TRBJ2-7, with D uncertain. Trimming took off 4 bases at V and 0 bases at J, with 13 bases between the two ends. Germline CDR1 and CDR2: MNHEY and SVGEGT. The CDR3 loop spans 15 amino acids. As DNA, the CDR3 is TGTGCCAGCAGTTTAAGAAACGAACTCTCCTACGAGCAGTACTTC. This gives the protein CASSLRNELSYEQYF.

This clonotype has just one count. The CDR3 loop is CASSHREGYGYTF. The DNA for the CDR3 is TGTGCCAGCAGTCATCGGGAGGGCTATGGCTACACCTTC. The V call is TRBV27, the J call TRBJ1-2; no reliable D call. CDR3 size: 13 residues. The V end was cut by 5 bases, the J end by 4 bases, with 11 bases between. Germline V gene data show CDR1 as MNHEY and CDR2 as SMNVEV (reference sequence).

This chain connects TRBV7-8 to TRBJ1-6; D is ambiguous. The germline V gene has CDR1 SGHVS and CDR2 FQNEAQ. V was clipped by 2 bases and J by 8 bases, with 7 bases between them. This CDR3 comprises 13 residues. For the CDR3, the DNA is TGTGCCAGCAGCTTATATAGATATTCACCCCTCCACTTT. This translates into CASSLYRYSPLHF.

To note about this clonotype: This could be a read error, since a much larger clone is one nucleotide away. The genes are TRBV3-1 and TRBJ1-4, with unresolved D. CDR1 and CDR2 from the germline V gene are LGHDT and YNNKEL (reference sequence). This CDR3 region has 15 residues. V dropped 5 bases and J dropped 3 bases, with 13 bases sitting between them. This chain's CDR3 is CASSSYRTANEKLFF. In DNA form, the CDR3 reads TGTGCCAGCAGCTCTTACAGAACAGCTAATGAAAAACTGTTTTTT.

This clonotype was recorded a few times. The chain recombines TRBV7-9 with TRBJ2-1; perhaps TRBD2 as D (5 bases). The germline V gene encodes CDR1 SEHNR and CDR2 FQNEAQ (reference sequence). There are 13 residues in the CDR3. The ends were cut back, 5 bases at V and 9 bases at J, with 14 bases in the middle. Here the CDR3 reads CASSVRGLSEQFF. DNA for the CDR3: TGTGCCAGCAGCGTCAGAGGGTTGAGTGAGCAGTTCTTC.

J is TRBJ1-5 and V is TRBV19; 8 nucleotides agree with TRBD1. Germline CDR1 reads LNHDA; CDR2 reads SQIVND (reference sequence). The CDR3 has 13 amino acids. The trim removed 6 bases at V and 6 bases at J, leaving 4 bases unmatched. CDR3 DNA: TGTGCCAGTAGGACAGGGGCTGTTCAGCCCCAGCATTTT. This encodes CASRTGAVQPQHF.

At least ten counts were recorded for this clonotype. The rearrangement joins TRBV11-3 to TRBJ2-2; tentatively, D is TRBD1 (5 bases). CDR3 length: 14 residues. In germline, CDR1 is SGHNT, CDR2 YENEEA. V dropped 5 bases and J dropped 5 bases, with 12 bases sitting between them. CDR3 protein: CASSHTGRTGELFF. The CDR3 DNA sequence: TGTGCCAGCAGCCACACAGGACGTACCGGGGAGCTGTTTTTT.

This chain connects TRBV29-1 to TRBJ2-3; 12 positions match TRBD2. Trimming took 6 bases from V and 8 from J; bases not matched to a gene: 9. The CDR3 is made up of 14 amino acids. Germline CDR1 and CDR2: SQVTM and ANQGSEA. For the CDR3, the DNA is TGCAGCGTAGCGACGGCTAGCGGGGGGGTTACGCAGTATTTT. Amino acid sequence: CSVATASGGVTQYF.

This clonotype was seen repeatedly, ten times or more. As DNA, the CDR3 is TGTGCCAGCAGCGTAGGTCCAGGGGCGAACACTGAAGCTTTCTTT. Translation gives CASSVGPGANTEAFF. The J gene is TRBJ1-1, the V gene TRBV9, with a weak D call TRBD1 (6 bases). The length of the CDR3 is 15 residues. From germline, CDR1 is SGDLS and CDR2 YYNGEE. V gave up 0 bases and J gave up 1 base, with 10 bases separating them.

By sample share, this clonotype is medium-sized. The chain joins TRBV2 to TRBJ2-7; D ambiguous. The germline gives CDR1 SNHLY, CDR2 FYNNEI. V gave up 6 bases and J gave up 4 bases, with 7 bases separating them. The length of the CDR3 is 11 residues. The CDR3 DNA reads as TGTGCCAGCAGATCAGATTACGAGCAGTACTTC. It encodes CASRSDYEQYF.

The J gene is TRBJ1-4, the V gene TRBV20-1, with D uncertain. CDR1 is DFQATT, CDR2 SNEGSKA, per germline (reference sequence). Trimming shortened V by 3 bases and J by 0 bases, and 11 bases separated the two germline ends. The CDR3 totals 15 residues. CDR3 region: CSASKGGATNEKLFF. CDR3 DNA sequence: TGCAGTGCTAGTAAGGGCGGAGCAACTAATGAAAAACTGTTTTTT.